Listed below are T cell receptor beta chains from one sample, sequenced in a study of blood T cell repertoires in COVID-19. The method was immunoSEQ multiplex PCR; TCRdb's version includes in-frame clones alone and lacks a portion of them. The profile shows around 140,000 clones, about 88% of them singletons. Sequencing was carried out using peripheral blood. These receptors came from a woman older than 75 with acute or convalescent COVID-19. Each CDR3 is given with its conserved first and last residue. A D gene is named only where the DNA matches it firmly. For some rows the clone size is stated as once, few or many, or as a class when expanded; others skip it.

DNA: TGTGCCAGCAGTGGGGGCGGGAGGGGTTCCTACGAGCAGTACTTC
CDR3: CASSGGGRGSYEQYF
V: TRBV2
D: TRBD2
size: -
length: 15
J: TRBJ2-7

DNA: TGTGCCAGCAGTCGCAGGGGCCACTACGAGCAGTACTTC
CDR3: CASSRRGHYEQYF
V: TRBV6-5
D: -
size: -
length: 13
J: TRBJ2-7

DNA: TGTGCCAGTAGTGAACGCGGGGTAGATACGCAGTATTTT
CDR3: CASSERGVDTQYF
V: TRBV19
D: -
size: -
length: 13
J: TRBJ2-3

DNA: TGTGCCAGCAGCTTAGGGTCAGGGGACACCGGGGAGCTGTTTTTT
CDR3: CASSLGSGDTGELFF
V: TRBV7-2
D: -
size: -
length: 15
J: TRBJ2-2

DNA: TGTGCCAGCAGGTACGGGACTAGCGGGACCCATACGCAGTATTTT
CDR3: CASRYGTSGTHTQYF
V: TRBV6-5
D: TRBD2
size: -
length: 15
J: TRBJ2-3

DNA: TGCGCCAGCAGCTCCAGTCGGGGGTCCTACAATGAGCAGTTCTTC
CDR3: CASSSSRGSYNEQFF
V: TRBV5-1
D: -
size: -
length: 15
J: TRBJ2-1

DNA: TGTGCCAGCAGCCAAGGGCTGGGGGGAGGGATTCAGAGCAATGAGCAGTTCTTC
CDR3: CASSQGLGGGIQSNEQFF
V: TRBV3-1/TRBV3-2
D: TRBD2
size: -
length: 18
J: TRBJ2-1

DNA: TGTGCCAGCAGTTTATCGGGTAGCGGCAAAAACATTCAGTACTTC
CDR3: CASSLSGSGKNIQYF
V: TRBV27
D: -
size: -
length: 15
J: TRBJ2-4

DNA: TGTGCCAGTCTGCGAGACAGGGGAACTGAAGCTTTCTTT
CDR3: CASLRDRGTEAFF
V: TRBV12-3/TRBV12-4
D: TRBD1
size: once
length: 13
J: TRBJ1-1

DNA: TGCGCCAGCAGCTTCGGACAGGGAATCCCCTACAATGAGCAGTTCTTC
CDR3: CASSFGQGIPYNEQFF
V: TRBV5-1
D: TRBD1
size: -
length: 16
J: TRBJ2-1

DNA: TGTGCCAGCAGCTTGCGACCGTACAGCGGGGAGCTGTTTTTT
CDR3: CASSLRPYSGELFF
V: TRBV5-5
D: -
size: -
length: 14
J: TRBJ2-2

DNA: TGTGCCAGCAGCCGTCGGGACAGGGCCAATCAGCCCCAGCATTTT
CDR3: CASSRRDRANQPQHF
V: TRBV6-6
D: TRBD1
size: -
length: 15
J: TRBJ1-5

DNA: TGTGCCAGCTCATTGGACAGTTCAACTAATGAAAAACTGTTTTTT
CDR3: CASSLDSSTNEKLFF
V: TRBV18
D: -
size: -
length: 15
J: TRBJ1-4

DNA: TGTGCCAGCAGCCCCGCCGGGACTCTGTCCGGGGAGCTGTTTTTT
CDR3: CASSPAGTLSGELFF
V: TRBV3-1/TRBV3-2
D: -
size: -
length: 15
J: TRBJ2-2

DNA: TGTGCCAGCAGCATTGGGACAATCTACAATGAGCAGTTCTTC
CDR3: CASSIGTIYNEQFF
V: TRBV9
D: -
size: -
length: 14
J: TRBJ2-1

DNA: TGTGCCACCAGCGGCCGGAGGGCCCGGGGCTACGAGCAGTACTTC
CDR3: CATSGRRARGYEQYF
V: TRBV15
D: -
size: -
length: 15
J: TRBJ2-7

DNA: TGTGCCAGCAGAGGACTAGCGGGAGGGCTCGAGCAGTACTTC
CDR3: CASRGLAGGLEQYF
V: TRBV27
D: TRBD2
size: -
length: 14
J: TRBJ2-7

DNA: TGTGCCAGCAGCGTGACTAGCGGGGGGGAGACCCAGTACTTC
CDR3: CASSVTSGGETQYF
V: TRBV5-4
D: TRBD2
size: -
length: 14
J: TRBJ2-5

DNA: TGTGCCAGCAGTTACTCGCCACTACCTGGGACCGGGGAGCTGTTTTTT
CDR3: CASSYSPLPGTGELFF
V: TRBV6-5
D: -
size: -
length: 16
J: TRBJ2-2

DNA: TGTGCCAGTAGTGGAACGGACGGACCGTCCAGGGACTACACCTTC
CDR3: CASSGTDGPSRDYTF
V: TRBV19
D: -
size: -
length: 15
J: TRBJ1-2

DNA: TGCGCCAGCAGCCCCGGACAGGACTGGAATTCACCCCTCCACTTT
CDR3: CASSPGQDWNSPLHF
V: TRBV5-1
D: TRBD1
size: once
length: 15
J: TRBJ1-6

DNA: TGTGCCAGCAGCTTCTGGGACAGGACCTCTGGAAACACCATATATTTT
CDR3: CASSFWDRTSGNTIYF
V: TRBV11-2
D: TRBD1
size: -
length: 16
J: TRBJ1-3

DNA: TGTGCCAGCTCCTCCGCTCGACAGAATAATGAAAAACTGTTTTTT
CDR3: CASSSARQNNEKLFF
V: TRBV18
D: -
size: few
length: 15
J: TRBJ1-4

DNA: TGTGCCAGCTCACCGACGGGAGCCAGCACAGATACGCAGTATTTT
CDR3: CASSPTGASTDTQYF
V: TRBV18
D: -
size: -
length: 15
J: TRBJ2-3

DNA: TGTGCCAGCAGCTCTGGACCCAGGGGGCTCGAGCAGTACTTC
CDR3: CASSSGPRGLEQYF
V: TRBV3-1/TRBV3-2
D: TRBD1
size: once
length: 14
J: TRBJ2-7

DNA: TGTGCCAGCAGCTTAGGAGGGACAGGGAAGGAAAAACTGTTTTTT
CDR3: CASSLGGTGKEKLFF
V: TRBV7-8
D: TRBD1
size: -
length: 15
J: TRBJ1-4

DNA: TGTGCCAGCAGCTCACTCCCGGGACTAGCCACAAGGGAGACCCAGTACTTC
CDR3: CASSSLPGLATRETQYF
V: TRBV7-2
D: TRBD2
size: -
length: 17
J: TRBJ2-5

DNA: TGTGCCAGCAGTTACTCAAAAGGGAGCTATGGCTACACCTTC
CDR3: CASSYSKGSYGYTF
V: TRBV6-6
D: -
size: -
length: 14
J: TRBJ1-2

DNA: TGTGCCAGCAGTTCCCCCAGCAGCGGGAGAAGCTATGAGCAGTTCTTC
CDR3: CASSSPSSGRSYEQFF
V: TRBV6-6
D: TRBD2
size: once
length: 16
J: TRBJ2-1

DNA: TGCAGCGTTGGCGGGACAGGGGGCCAGGGGACTGAAGCTTTCTTT
CDR3: CSVGGTGGQGTEAFF
V: TRBV29-1
D: TRBD1
size: -
length: 15
J: TRBJ1-1

DNA: TGTGCCAGCAGTGGGGACAGGGGAACCACAGATACGCAGTATTTT
CDR3: CASSGDRGTTDTQYF
V: TRBV25-1
D: TRBD1
size: -
length: 15
J: TRBJ2-3

DNA: TGCGCCAGCAGCCAAGGGCCGGGACAGGCTACTGAAGCTTTCTTT
CDR3: CASSQGPGQATEAFF
V: TRBV4-3
D: TRBD1
size: -
length: 15
J: TRBJ1-1

DNA: TGTGCCAGCAGTGAGAGCTACGAGCAGTACTTC
CDR3: CASSESYEQYF
V: TRBV6-1
D: -
size: -
length: 11
J: TRBJ2-7

DNA: TGTGCCAGCAGCCGAATCCCAGCCTACGAGCAGTACTTC
CDR3: CASSRIPAYEQYF
V: TRBV6-5
D: -
size: -
length: 13
J: TRBJ2-7

DNA: TGCAGCGTTGAGACATCCTCTAGCACAGATACGCAGTATTTT
CDR3: CSVETSSSTDTQYF
V: TRBV29-1
D: -
size: -
length: 14
J: TRBJ2-3

DNA: TGCAGCGTTGGGACAGGGGGCGGCGATGGCTACACCTTC
CDR3: CSVGTGGGDGYTF
V: TRBV29-1
D: TRBD1
size: -
length: 13
J: TRBJ1-2

DNA: TGTGCCAGCAGCACCCAGGCTCCTAACTCTGGAAACACCATATATTTT
CDR3: CASSTQAPNSGNTIYF
V: TRBV7-9
D: -
size: -
length: 16
J: TRBJ1-3

DNA: TGCGCCAGCAGCTTGGTGGCGTCGCCAGGGCAGGGTGGGGCCAACGTCCTGACTTTC
CDR3: CASSLVASPGQGGANVLTF
V: TRBV5-1
D: -
size: -
length: 19
J: TRBJ2-6

DNA: TGTGCCAGCAGCCCTCGAGGGAGGGACGAGCAGTACTTC
CDR3: CASSPRGRDEQYF
V: TRBV9
D: TRBD2
size: few
length: 13
J: TRBJ2-7

DNA: TGTGCCAGCAGTGAAGGTTTGGCGGGGGGGTACAATGAGCAGTTCTTC
CDR3: CASSEGLAGGYNEQFF
V: TRBV2
D: TRBD2
size: -
length: 16
J: TRBJ2-1

DNA: TGTGCCAGCAGCGTAGGGACAGGGAACTACGAGCAGTACTTC
CDR3: CASSVGTGNYEQYF
V: TRBV9
D: TRBD1
size: -
length: 14
J: TRBJ2-7

DNA: TGTGCCAGCAGCTTATACCCAATCGGACTAGCGGGACCCTACAATGAGCAGTTCTTC
CDR3: CASSLYPIGLAGPYNEQFF
V: TRBV7-9
D: TRBD2
size: -
length: 19
J: TRBJ2-1

DNA: TGCAGCGTTGACCCCGGGACAGGGTTCTATGGCTACACCTTC
CDR3: CSVDPGTGFYGYTF
V: TRBV29-1
D: TRBD1
size: -
length: 14
J: TRBJ1-2

DNA: TGTGCCAGTAGGACAACAGGGGCAGCGAACACTGAAGCTTTCTTT
CDR3: CASRTTGAANTEAFF
V: TRBV19
D: TRBD1
size: -
length: 15
J: TRBJ1-1

DNA: TGTGCCAGCAGCCAATCGGTCGGGGAGCTTGGAAACACCATATATTTT
CDR3: CASSQSVGELGNTIYF
V: TRBV16
D: -
size: few
length: 16
J: TRBJ1-3

DNA: TGTGCCATCAGTGAGTTGGCACACCTAGGGGCCGGCTACACCTTC
CDR3: CAISELAHLGAGYTF
V: TRBV10-3
D: -
size: few
length: 15
J: TRBJ1-2

DNA: TGTGCCAGCAGTGAAGCTGGGACAGGGCTCTACAATGAGCAGTTCTTC
CDR3: CASSEAGTGLYNEQFF
V: TRBV6-1
D: TRBD1
size: -
length: 16
J: TRBJ2-1

DNA: TGTGCCAGTAGTATCTGGGGACAGGGGGGCAATCAGCCCCAGCATTTT
CDR3: CASSIWGQGGNQPQHF
V: TRBV19
D: TRBD1
size: -
length: 16
J: TRBJ1-5

DNA: TGTGCCAGCAGCCAAGATCCTCCAAGGGGGGGGGCCCAAGAGACCCAGTACTTC
CDR3: CASSQDPPRGGAQETQYF
V: TRBV3-1/TRBV3-2
D: -
size: -
length: 18
J: TRBJ2-5

DNA: TGTGCCAGCCACAGCCAGGGGCAGGACCCCTACAATGAGCAGTTCTTC
CDR3: CASHSQGQDPYNEQFF
V: TRBV7-9
D: -
size: -
length: 16
J: TRBJ2-1

DNA: TGTGCCAGCAGCTCCCAGGGGGCGGGGGATGAAAAACTGTTTTTT
CDR3: CASSSQGAGDEKLFF
V: TRBV5-5
D: TRBD1
size: few
length: 15
J: TRBJ1-4

DNA: TGTGCCAGCAGCTCTACCGACAGGAACACTGAAGCTTTCTTT
CDR3: CASSSTDRNTEAFF
V: TRBV7-9
D: -
size: -
length: 14
J: TRBJ1-1

DNA: TGCAGCGTTGAAGATCTTACGGTGAACACTGAAGCTTTCTTT
CDR3: CSVEDLTVNTEAFF
V: TRBV29-1
D: -
size: -
length: 14
J: TRBJ1-1

DNA: TGTGCCAGCAGTTCCCCCCCGGGGGAGCAGTACTTC
CDR3: CASSSPPGEQYF
V: TRBV6-5
D: -
size: -
length: 12
J: TRBJ2-7

DNA: TGCGCCAGCAGTGTTCTCCAGCGGGGGGGTGAGCAGTTCTTC
CDR3: CASSVLQRGGEQFF
V: TRBV10-2
D: TRBD2
size: few
length: 14
J: TRBJ2-1

DNA: TGTGCCAGCAGTTTCGGCAGCCTGAGGTCACCCCTCCACTTT
CDR3: CASSFGSLRSPLHF
V: TRBV27
D: -
size: -
length: 14
J: TRBJ1-6

DNA: TGTGCCAGCAGTTACTTGCCCACCCGCGAGGGAGTTAGATCCTACGAGCAGTACTTC
CDR3: CASSYLPTREGVRSYEQYF
V: TRBV6-2/TRBV6-3
D: -
size: -
length: 19
J: TRBJ2-7

DNA: TGTGCCAGCAGCCGCGGGGGGGGAAACACCATATATTTT
CDR3: CASSRGGGNTIYF
V: TRBV14
D: -
size: -
length: 13
J: TRBJ1-3

DNA: TGTGCCAGTAGGTCAGGGGCCCCTCCGGATACGCAGTATTTT
CDR3: CASRSGAPPDTQYF
V: TRBV19
D: -
size: -
length: 14
J: TRBJ2-3